This TCR beta chain was observed in a study of blood T cell repertoires in COVID-19. Study at large: Specimens from acute and convalescent COVID-19 originated in the United States, Italy and Spain.

Profiling relied on immunoSEQ multiplex PCR, and the TCRdb table lists in-frame clones only, not all of them. Of about 170,000 clones in the sample, 80% to 90% were seen once. The ends lost 5 bases at V and 3 bases at J; junction bases unmatched: 7. This CDR3 contains 15 residues. Germline V gives CDR1 SGHTA, CDR2 FQGNSA. Patients from Seattle were sampled longitudinally, starting during active infection. Material for sequencing was peripheral blood. This clonotype originated in a woman of 80 years or more with COVID-19, enrolled during active disease. This chain links TRBV7-2 with TRBJ2-1, with 7 bases lining up with TRBD2. The CDR3 coding sequence is TGTGCCAGCAGCCCTCCGTGGGGGGGCTACAATGAGCAGTTCTTC. It encodes CASSPPWGGYNEQFF. Looking up the rest from reference TRBV7-2 and TRBJ2-1 gives the full variable domain: GAGVSQSPSNKVTEKGKDVELRCDPISGHTALYWYRQSLGQGLEFLIYFQGNSAPDKSGLPSDRFSAERTGGSVSTLTIQRTQQEDSAVYLCASSPPWGGYNEQFFGPGTRLTVL.